A single sample is the source of the 7 T cell receptor beta chains below, sequenced in a study of glioma-infiltrating T cells. TCR alpha and beta CDR3 regions were amplified from RNA using iRepertoire nested multiplex PCR. TCRdb reprocessed the multiplex PCR reads with MiXCR, giving one entry per CDR3 protein. The data hold 400,000 or so distinct CDR3 sequences, with around 38% observed a single time. Sequences were obtained from glioma tissue, nonneoplastic brain tissue, or PBMCs (not recorded which). The receptors shown here come from a human donor with low-grade glioma or glioblastoma, undergoing nonglioma brain surgery, or in good health (not recorded which).

This clonotype was counted many times. The genes are TRBV7-9 and TRBJ2-1; a weak D match, TRBD2 (5 bases). CDR3 size: 15 residues. Germline V gene sequence: CDR1 SEHNR, CDR2 FQNEAQ (reference sequence). Trimming removed 5 bases at V and 4 bases at J, with 15 bases between. CDR3 coding DNA: TGTGCCAGCAGCGTCCTAGCCGGCCCGTACAATGAGCAGTTCTTC. It codes for CASSVLAGPYNEQFF.

V and J are TRBV7-3 and TRBJ2-5, with D uncertain. Germline V CDR1 and CDR2: SGHTA, FQGTGA. V lost 1 base and J 5 bases, leaving 14 bases between the germline ends. CDR3 length equals 15 residues. The CDR3 here is CASSLSGASRETQYF. CDR3 DNA: TGTGCCAGCAGCTTAAGCGGAGCCTCAAGGGAGACCCAGTACTTC. Full variable domain (rest looked up from reference TRBV7-3 and TRBJ2-5): GAGVSQTPSNKVTEKGKYVELRCDPISGHTALYWYRQSLGQGPEFLIYFQGTGAADDSGLPNDRFFAVRPEGSVSTLKIQRTERGDSAVYLCASSLSGASRETQYFGPGTRLLVL.

Many counts were recorded for this clonotype. CDR3 region: CASSYHPGASGEEDTQYF. DNA of the CDR3: TGTGCCAGCAGTTACCACCCAGGGGCTAGTGGGGAGGAGGATACGCAGTATTTT. The gene calls are TRBV6-6 and TRBJ2-3; either TRBD1 or TRBD2 may fit D (6 bases each). V lost 2 bases, J lost 6 bases, and 24 bases lay in between. Per germline, CDR1 MNHNY and CDR2 SVGAGI (reference sequence). CDR3 size: 18 residues.

With regard to this clonotype: Just one base apart from a much larger clone, this may be a read error. The chain links TRBV28 to TRBJ1-5; no definite D call. The CDR3 has 14 residues. Trimming cost V 6 bases and J 0 bases, with 9 bases left between them. Looked up from germline, CDR1 is MDHEN and CDR2 is SYDVKM. The CDR3 here is CASRIHCSNQPQHF. In DNA form, the CDR3 reads TGTGCCAGCAGAATTCATTGTAGCAATCAGCCCCAGCATTTT.

The rearrangement joins TRBV29-1 to TRBJ1-1; weak D call: TRBD1 (5 bases). Trimming shortened V by 6 bases and J by 5 bases, and 13 bases separated the two germline ends. Germline V gene data show CDR1 as SQVTM and CDR2 as ANQGSEA. CDR3 size: 12 residues. CDR3 region: CSVVKGDTEAFF. The CDR3 coding sequence is TGCAGCGTCGTAAAAGGGGATACTGAAGCTTTCTTT.

This clonotype was seen more than once but under ten times. The rearrangement links TRBV28 to TRBJ2-7, with D perhaps TRBD2 (5 bases). The germline V and J ends were trimmed by 6 bases and 7 bases, with 16 bases remaining between them. From germline, CDR1 is MDHEN and CDR2 SYDVKM. The CDR3 contains 13 residues. The CDR3 bases are TGTGCCAGCAGACGCGGGCCTACCGAGGAGCAGTACTTC. Its translation is CASRRGPTEEQYF.

With respect to this clonotype: A much larger clone lies a single base off, so this may be a read error. The CDR3 does not end in the conserved phenylalanine or tryptophan, so this is likely a read error. The chain joins TRBV20-1 to TRBJ1-1; a weak D match, TRBD1 (5 bases). CDR3 length: 13 residues. Trimming removed 3 bases at V and 0 bases at J, with 8 bases between. Germline-derived CDR1 and CDR2 are DFQATT and SNEGSKA (reference sequence). The CDR3 loop reads CSARIQVNTEAFL. The DNA for the CDR3 is TGCAGTGCTAGGATACAGGTGAACACTGAAGCTTTCCTT.